Listed below are T cell receptor beta chains from one sample, sequenced in a study of blood T cell repertoires in COVID-19. Data came from immunoSEQ multiplex PCR; TCRdb stores just in-frame clones and leaves some out. There are approximately 450,000 clones in the sample; 85% to 90% occur only once, and roughly 1.1% lies in the top ten. The material sequenced was PBMCs or T cells enriched from blood (not recorded which). The source of these receptors is a man between 25 and 39 years old who had recovered from COVID-19. Both conserved end residues are part of each CDR3. D genes are given only for firm matches. Clone size is shown for a subset of rows, as once, few, many or a class of expanded clone.

j_call: TRBJ1-2
clone_size: .
v_call: TRBV6-5
d_call: .
cdr3_nt: TGTGCCAGCGAAGCGCGACAGAACTATGGCTACACCTTC
cdr3_aa: CASEARQNYGYTF

j_call: TRBJ2-3
clone_size: .
v_call: TRBV11-2
d_call: TRBD2
cdr3_nt: TGTGCCAGCAGCTTGAATAGTGGGCTAGCGGCAGATACGCAGTATTTT
cdr3_aa: CASSLNSGLAADTQYF

j_call: TRBJ2-2
clone_size: .
v_call: TRBV4-1
d_call: .
cdr3_nt: TGCGCCAGCAGCCAAGACTGGGCTTCGGGGGAGCTGTTTTTT
cdr3_aa: CASSQDWASGELFF

j_call: TRBJ2-1
clone_size: .
v_call: TRBV11-2
d_call: .
cdr3_nt: TGTGCCAGCAGCTTAGCAGGCGGGAATGCCTACAATGAGCAGTTCTTC
cdr3_aa: CASSLAGGNAYNEQFF

j_call: TRBJ1-4
clone_size: .
v_call: TRBV18
d_call: .
cdr3_nt: TGTGCCAGCTCACCCCAGTTATCTGAAAAACTGTTTTTT
cdr3_aa: CASSPQLSEKLFF

j_call: TRBJ2-1
clone_size: once
v_call: TRBV7-9
d_call: TRBD2
cdr3_nt: TGTGCCAGCAGCCTTGCTGGACTAGCGGGAGGTTACAATGAGCAGTTCTTC
cdr3_aa: CASSLAGLAGGYNEQFF

j_call: TRBJ1-2
clone_size: once
v_call: TRBV6-1
d_call: .
cdr3_nt: TGTGCCAGCAGTGACAGGAGGCTAGGCTACACCTTC
cdr3_aa: CASSDRRLGYTF

j_call: TRBJ1-2
clone_size: .
v_call: TRBV29-1
d_call: .
cdr3_nt: TGCAGCGTTGAAGTCAGATTAAACTATGGCTACACCTTC
cdr3_aa: CSVEVRLNYGYTF

j_call: TRBJ1-2
clone_size: .
v_call: TRBV10-2
d_call: TRBD1
cdr3_nt: TGCGCCAGCAGTGGACAGGGGGCAAGCTATGGCTACACCTTC
cdr3_aa: CASSGQGASYGYTF

j_call: TRBJ2-3
clone_size: once
v_call: TRBV18
d_call: .
cdr3_nt: TGTGCCAGCTCACCAGATCTTGTTAGCCCACTTGATACGCAGTATTTT
cdr3_aa: CASSPDLVSPLDTQYF

j_call: TRBJ1-1
clone_size: .
v_call: TRBV28
d_call: TRBD1
cdr3_nt: TGTGCCAGCAGTTTATCCCCTGGACAGGGGGTAGCTTTCTTT
cdr3_aa: CASSLSPGQGVAFF

j_call: TRBJ1-1
clone_size: .
v_call: TRBV4-1
d_call: .
cdr3_nt: TGCGCCAGCAGCCTCCACCAGGCGAACACTGAAGCTTTCTTT
cdr3_aa: CASSLHQANTEAFF

j_call: TRBJ2-3
clone_size: .
v_call: TRBV5-1
d_call: .
cdr3_nt: TGCGCCAGCAGCTTACCGACAGGCGTGAACACAGATACGCAGTATTTT
cdr3_aa: CASSLPTGVNTDTQYF

j_call: TRBJ2-2
clone_size: .
v_call: TRBV30
d_call: .
cdr3_nt: TGTGCCTGGGCCACATTCACCGGGGAGCTGTTTTTT
cdr3_aa: CAWATFTGELFF

j_call: TRBJ2-1
clone_size: .
v_call: TRBV11-1
d_call: TRBD1
cdr3_nt: TGTGCCAGCAGCACAGGGGGTAGCTCCTACAATGAGCAGTTCTTC
cdr3_aa: CASSTGGSSYNEQFF

j_call: TRBJ1-2
clone_size: .
v_call: TRBV28
d_call: .
cdr3_nt: TGTGCCAGCAGACCGCCCACGGGGGGCTACACCTTC
cdr3_aa: CASRPPTGGYTF

j_call: TRBJ2-3
clone_size: .
v_call: TRBV9
d_call: TRBD2
cdr3_nt: TGTGCCAGCAGCGTGACTAGCGGGAGGGCAGATACGCAGTATTTT
cdr3_aa: CASSVTSGRADTQYF

j_call: TRBJ2-7
clone_size: .
v_call: TRBV6-1
d_call: .
cdr3_nt: TGTGCCAGCAGTGAATGGGTGCAGGGAACCTACGAGCAGTACTTC
cdr3_aa: CASSEWVQGTYEQYF